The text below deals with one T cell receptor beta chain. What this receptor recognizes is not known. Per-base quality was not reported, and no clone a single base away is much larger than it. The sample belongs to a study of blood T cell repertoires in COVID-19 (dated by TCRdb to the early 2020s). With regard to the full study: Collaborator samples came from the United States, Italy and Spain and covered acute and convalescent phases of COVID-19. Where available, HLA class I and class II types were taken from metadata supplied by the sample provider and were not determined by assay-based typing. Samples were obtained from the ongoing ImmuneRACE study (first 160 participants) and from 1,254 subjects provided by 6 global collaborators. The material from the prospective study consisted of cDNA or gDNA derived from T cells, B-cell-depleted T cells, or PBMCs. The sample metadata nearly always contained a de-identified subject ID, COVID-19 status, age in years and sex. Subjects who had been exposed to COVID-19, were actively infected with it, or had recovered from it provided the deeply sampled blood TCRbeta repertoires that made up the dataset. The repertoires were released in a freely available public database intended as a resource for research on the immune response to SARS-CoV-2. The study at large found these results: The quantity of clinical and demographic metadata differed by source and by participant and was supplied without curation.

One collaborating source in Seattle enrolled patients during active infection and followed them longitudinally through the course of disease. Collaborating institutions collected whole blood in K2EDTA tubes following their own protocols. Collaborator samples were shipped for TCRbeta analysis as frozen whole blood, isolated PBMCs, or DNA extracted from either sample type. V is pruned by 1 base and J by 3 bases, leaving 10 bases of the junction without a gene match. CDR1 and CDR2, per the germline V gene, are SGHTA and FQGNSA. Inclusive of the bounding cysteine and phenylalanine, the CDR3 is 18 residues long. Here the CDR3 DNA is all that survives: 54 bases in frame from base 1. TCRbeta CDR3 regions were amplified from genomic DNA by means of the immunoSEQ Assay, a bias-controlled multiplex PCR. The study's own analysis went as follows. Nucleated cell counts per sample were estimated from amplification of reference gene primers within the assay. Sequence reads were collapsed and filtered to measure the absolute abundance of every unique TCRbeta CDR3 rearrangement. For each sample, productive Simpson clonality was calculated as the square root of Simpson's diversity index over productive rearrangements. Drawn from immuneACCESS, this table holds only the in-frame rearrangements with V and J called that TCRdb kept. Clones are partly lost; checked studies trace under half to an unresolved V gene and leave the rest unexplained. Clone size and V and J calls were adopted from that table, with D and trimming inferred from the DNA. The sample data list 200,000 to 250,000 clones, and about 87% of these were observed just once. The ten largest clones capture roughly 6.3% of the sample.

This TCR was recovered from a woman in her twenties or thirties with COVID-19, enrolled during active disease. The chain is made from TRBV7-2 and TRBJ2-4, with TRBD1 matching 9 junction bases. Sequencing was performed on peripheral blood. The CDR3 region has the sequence CASSLGWRDRDSKNIQYF. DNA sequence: TGTGCCAGCAGCTTAGGATGGAGGGACAGGGATAGCAAAAACATTCAGTACTTC.